A selection of T cell receptor beta chains follows, all from one sample in a study of T-cell memory formation after mild COVID-19. Using its own MiXCR run on the 5' RACE reads, TCRdb lists one record per CDR3 protein. This table has hundreds of thousands of distinct CDR3 sequences, around a quarter appearing once. The sequenced material came from PBMCs or a T cell subset sorted from them (not recorded which). These TCRs come from an adult woman who had mild COVID-19 (a few samples of this study predate the infection). Cell type and time point are not known. CDR3s include the opening cysteine and the closing phenylalanine or tryptophan. The D gene is left open where the match is weak. Size tells how often a clone was seen (once, few, many) or the class of an expanded clone, and some rows leave it out.

d_call: TRBD1
clone_size: few
v_call: TRBV3-1
j_call: TRBJ2-3
cdr3_aa: CASSQDLGTGGSDTQYF
cdr3_nt: TGTGCCAGCAGCCAAGATCTTGGGACAGGGGGTTCAGATACGCAGTATTTT

d_call: .
clone_size: .
v_call: TRBV19
j_call: TRBJ2-7
cdr3_aa: CAIKADSYEQYF
cdr3_nt: TGTGCCATCAAAGCGGATTCCTACGAGCAGTACTTC

d_call: .
clone_size: few
v_call: TRBV20-1
j_call: TRBJ2-1
cdr3_aa: CSARGRGRHYNEQFF
cdr3_nt: TGCAGTGCTAGGGGACGGGGGCGCCATTACAATGAGCAGTTCTTC

d_call: .
clone_size: few
v_call: TRBV7-2
j_call: TRBJ2-1
cdr3_aa: CASSLQQGRAVNEQFF
cdr3_nt: TGTGCCAGCAGCTTACAACAGGGAAGGGCCGTAAATGAGCAGTTCTTC

d_call: .
clone_size: many
v_call: TRBV5-1
j_call: TRBJ2-2
cdr3_aa: CASSGPGNTGELFF
cdr3_nt: TGCGCCAGCAGCGGACCGGGCAACACCGGGGAGCTGTTTTTT

d_call: .
clone_size: .
v_call: TRBV19
j_call: TRBJ1-5
cdr3_aa: CASSIGDNNQPQHF
cdr3_nt: TGTGCCAGTAGTATAGGGGACAACAATCAGCCCCAGCATTTT

d_call: TRBD1
clone_size: few
v_call: TRBV24-1
j_call: TRBJ2-2
cdr3_aa: CATSARDRGTAGELFF
cdr3_nt: TGTGCCACCAGCGCCCGAGACAGGGGAACTGCCGGGGAGCTGTTTTTT

d_call: TRBD1
clone_size: .
v_call: TRBV7-7
j_call: TRBJ2-3
cdr3_aa: CASSPLPRGSSTDTQYF
cdr3_nt: TGTGCCAGCAGCCCCCTTCCCAGGGGGTCTAGCACAGATACGCAGTATTTT

d_call: TRBD2
clone_size: .
v_call: TRBV7-8
j_call: TRBJ2-5
cdr3_aa: CASSLGGGWVETQYF
cdr3_nt: TGTGCCAGCAGCTTAGGGGGGGGTTGGGTAGAGACCCAGTACTTC

d_call: .
clone_size: .
v_call: TRBV28
j_call: TRBJ2-5
cdr3_aa: CASGIRTYQETQYF
cdr3_nt: TGTGCCAGCGGTATCCGGACATACCAAGAGACCCAGTACTTC

d_call: .
clone_size: few
v_call: TRBV6-2/TRBV6-3
j_call: TRBJ2-7
cdr3_aa: CASSYSPGHSYEQYF
cdr3_nt: TGTGCCAGCAGTTACTCTCCGGGACATAGCTACGAGCAGTACTTC

d_call: TRBD1
clone_size: few
v_call: TRBV6-1
j_call: TRBJ2-7
cdr3_aa: CASSEAGTGGYEQYF
cdr3_nt: TGTGCCAGCAGTGAAGCCGGGACAGGGGGCTACGAGCAGTACTTC

d_call: .
clone_size: few
v_call: TRBV20-1
j_call: TRBJ2-1
cdr3_aa: CSARPRTYNEQFF
cdr3_nt: TGCAGTGCTAGACCCCGGACATACAATGAGCAGTTCTTC

d_call: .
clone_size: few
v_call: TRBV5-5
j_call: TRBJ2-7
cdr3_aa: CASLRSRRDDEQYF
cdr3_nt: TGTGCCAGCCTCCGGTCACGGCGGGATGACGAGCAGTACTTC

d_call: TRBD2
clone_size: few
v_call: TRBV5-1
j_call: TRBJ2-1
cdr3_aa: CASSLVWTSGDNEQFF
cdr3_nt: TGCGCCAGCAGCTTGGTCTGGACTAGCGGAGACAATGAGCAGTTCTTC

d_call: TRBD2
clone_size: few
v_call: TRBV3-1
j_call: TRBJ2-1
cdr3_aa: CASSARLLAGGPHEQFF
cdr3_nt: TGTGCCAGCAGCGCTCGATTACTAGCGGGAGGGCCCCATGAGCAGTTCTTC

d_call: .
clone_size: .
v_call: TRBV30
j_call: TRBJ1-1
cdr3_aa: CAWTLLGGVEAFF
cdr3_nt: TGTGCCTGGACCCTGTTGGGGGGTGTTGAAGCTTTCTTT

d_call: .
clone_size: .
v_call: TRBV4-1
j_call: TRBJ2-5
cdr3_aa: CASSQVWTETQYF
cdr3_nt: TGCGCCAGCAGCCAAGTTTGGACCGAGACCCAGTACTTC

d_call: .
clone_size: .
v_call: TRBV29-1
j_call: TRBJ2-3
cdr3_aa: CSVAVGRQGFTDTQYF
cdr3_nt: TGCAGCGTTGCTGTCGGCCGGCAGGGCTTCACAGATACGCAGTATTTT

d_call: TRBD1
clone_size: few
v_call: TRBV4-3
j_call: TRBJ2-1
cdr3_aa: CASSQDRRDRGYNEQFF
cdr3_nt: TGCGCCAGCAGCCAAGATCGTAGGGACAGGGGGTACAATGAGCAGTTCTTC

d_call: TRBD1
clone_size: .
v_call: TRBV7-6
j_call: TRBJ1-1
cdr3_aa: CATQGEITDTEAFF
cdr3_nt: TGTGCCACGCAGGGGGAGATTACGGACACTGAAGCTTTCTTT

d_call: .
clone_size: few
v_call: TRBV7-8
j_call: TRBJ2-7
cdr3_aa: CASSHEAGPYEQYF
cdr3_nt: TGTGCCAGCAGCCATGAGGCCGGACCTTACGAGCAGTACTTC

d_call: TRBD2
clone_size: .
v_call: TRBV20-1
j_call: TRBJ2-1
cdr3_aa: CSARTSGRSDEQFF
cdr3_nt: TGCAGTGCTAGGACTAGCGGGAGATCCGATGAGCAGTTCTTC

d_call: .
clone_size: .
v_call: TRBV20-1
j_call: TRBJ1-5
cdr3_aa: CSASKGDQPQHF
cdr3_nt: TGCAGTGCTAGCAAGGGGGACCAGCCCCAGCATTTT

d_call: TRBD2
clone_size: .
v_call: TRBV11-2
j_call: TRBJ2-1
cdr3_aa: CASSPHGGGINEQFF
cdr3_nt: TGTGCCAGCAGCCCCCATGGGGGGGGGATCAATGAGCAGTTCTTC

d_call: .
clone_size: few
v_call: TRBV20-1
j_call: TRBJ2-7
cdr3_aa: CSGPSGYEQYF
cdr3_nt: TGCAGTGGCCCCAGCGGCTACGAGCAGTACTTC

d_call: .
clone_size: few
v_call: TRBV29-1
j_call: TRBJ2-1
cdr3_aa: CSVVPVSYNEQFF
cdr3_nt: TGCAGCGTTGTGCCGGTCTCCTACAATGAGCAGTTCTTC

d_call: TRBD1
clone_size: few
v_call: TRBV6-5
j_call: TRBJ2-1
cdr3_aa: CASRQGNEQFF
cdr3_nt: TGTGCCAGCCGACAGGGGAATGAGCAGTTCTTC

d_call: TRBD1
clone_size: few
v_call: TRBV4-1
j_call: TRBJ2-2
cdr3_aa: CASSLNGQGTNRELFF
cdr3_nt: TGCGCCAGCAGCCTGAATGGACAGGGGACAAACCGGGAGCTGTTTTTT

d_call: .
clone_size: few
v_call: TRBV6-1
j_call: TRBJ2-7
cdr3_aa: CASSEGPGTTLEQYF
cdr3_nt: TGTGCCAGCAGTGAAGGTCCCGGGACCACCCTCGAGCAGTACTTC

d_call: TRBD2
clone_size: once
v_call: TRBV30
j_call: TRBJ2-7
cdr3_aa: CAWRKPTSGGDEQYF
cdr3_nt: TGTGCCTGGAGGAAGCCGACTAGCGGGGGGGACGAGCAGTACTTC

d_call: .
clone_size: .
v_call: TRBV4-1
j_call: TRBJ2-3
cdr3_aa: CASSRASQRGGTDTQYF
cdr3_nt: TGCGCCAGCAGCCGGGCCTCCCAGAGGGGAGGCACAGATACGCAGTATTTT

d_call: .
clone_size: .
v_call: TRBV4-2
j_call: TRBJ2-7
cdr3_aa: CASSQVSGREQYF
cdr3_nt: TGTGCCAGCAGCCAAGTATCAGGGCGCGAGCAGTACTTC

d_call: .
clone_size: .
v_call: TRBV3-1
j_call: TRBJ2-7
cdr3_aa: CASSQQSSTGGEQYF
cdr3_nt: TGTGCCAGCAGCCAACAATCCTCGACAGGTGGCGAGCAGTACTTC

d_call: .
clone_size: .
v_call: TRBV7-6
j_call: TRBJ2-7
cdr3_aa: CASSLGTGGAGYEQYF
cdr3_nt: TGTGCCAGCAGCTTAGGGACTGGGGGCGCCGGCTACGAGCAGTACTTC